The clone carrying this T cell receptor (beta chain) was seen a few times. This sample was included in a study of blood T cells in healthy people across ages. The CDR3 consists of 14 residues. V lost 7 bases and J 3 bases, leaving 13 bases between the germline ends. Germline V gives CDR1 SGHRS, CDR2 YFSETQ. It was with a sample-barcoded 5' primer and a J-beta primer mix that a second PCR of roughly 6 to 11 cycles was run. TCRdb re-called the 5' RACE reads through MiXCR, storing one row per CDR3 protein. The repertoire holds about 930,000 distinct CDR3 sequences, under 35% seen once, with roughly 10% in the top ten. This sample also appeared in a second study, on T cells of mothers and their children.

The receptor was isolated from a woman aged 35 to 49 in good health. The chain uses TRBV5-1 and TRBJ2-2, with D uncertain. Sequenced input: blood. CDR3 sequence reads: CASQRGADTGELFF. The CDR3 region has the DNA TGCGCCAGCCAGAGAGGAGCAGACACCGGGGAGCTGTTTTTT.